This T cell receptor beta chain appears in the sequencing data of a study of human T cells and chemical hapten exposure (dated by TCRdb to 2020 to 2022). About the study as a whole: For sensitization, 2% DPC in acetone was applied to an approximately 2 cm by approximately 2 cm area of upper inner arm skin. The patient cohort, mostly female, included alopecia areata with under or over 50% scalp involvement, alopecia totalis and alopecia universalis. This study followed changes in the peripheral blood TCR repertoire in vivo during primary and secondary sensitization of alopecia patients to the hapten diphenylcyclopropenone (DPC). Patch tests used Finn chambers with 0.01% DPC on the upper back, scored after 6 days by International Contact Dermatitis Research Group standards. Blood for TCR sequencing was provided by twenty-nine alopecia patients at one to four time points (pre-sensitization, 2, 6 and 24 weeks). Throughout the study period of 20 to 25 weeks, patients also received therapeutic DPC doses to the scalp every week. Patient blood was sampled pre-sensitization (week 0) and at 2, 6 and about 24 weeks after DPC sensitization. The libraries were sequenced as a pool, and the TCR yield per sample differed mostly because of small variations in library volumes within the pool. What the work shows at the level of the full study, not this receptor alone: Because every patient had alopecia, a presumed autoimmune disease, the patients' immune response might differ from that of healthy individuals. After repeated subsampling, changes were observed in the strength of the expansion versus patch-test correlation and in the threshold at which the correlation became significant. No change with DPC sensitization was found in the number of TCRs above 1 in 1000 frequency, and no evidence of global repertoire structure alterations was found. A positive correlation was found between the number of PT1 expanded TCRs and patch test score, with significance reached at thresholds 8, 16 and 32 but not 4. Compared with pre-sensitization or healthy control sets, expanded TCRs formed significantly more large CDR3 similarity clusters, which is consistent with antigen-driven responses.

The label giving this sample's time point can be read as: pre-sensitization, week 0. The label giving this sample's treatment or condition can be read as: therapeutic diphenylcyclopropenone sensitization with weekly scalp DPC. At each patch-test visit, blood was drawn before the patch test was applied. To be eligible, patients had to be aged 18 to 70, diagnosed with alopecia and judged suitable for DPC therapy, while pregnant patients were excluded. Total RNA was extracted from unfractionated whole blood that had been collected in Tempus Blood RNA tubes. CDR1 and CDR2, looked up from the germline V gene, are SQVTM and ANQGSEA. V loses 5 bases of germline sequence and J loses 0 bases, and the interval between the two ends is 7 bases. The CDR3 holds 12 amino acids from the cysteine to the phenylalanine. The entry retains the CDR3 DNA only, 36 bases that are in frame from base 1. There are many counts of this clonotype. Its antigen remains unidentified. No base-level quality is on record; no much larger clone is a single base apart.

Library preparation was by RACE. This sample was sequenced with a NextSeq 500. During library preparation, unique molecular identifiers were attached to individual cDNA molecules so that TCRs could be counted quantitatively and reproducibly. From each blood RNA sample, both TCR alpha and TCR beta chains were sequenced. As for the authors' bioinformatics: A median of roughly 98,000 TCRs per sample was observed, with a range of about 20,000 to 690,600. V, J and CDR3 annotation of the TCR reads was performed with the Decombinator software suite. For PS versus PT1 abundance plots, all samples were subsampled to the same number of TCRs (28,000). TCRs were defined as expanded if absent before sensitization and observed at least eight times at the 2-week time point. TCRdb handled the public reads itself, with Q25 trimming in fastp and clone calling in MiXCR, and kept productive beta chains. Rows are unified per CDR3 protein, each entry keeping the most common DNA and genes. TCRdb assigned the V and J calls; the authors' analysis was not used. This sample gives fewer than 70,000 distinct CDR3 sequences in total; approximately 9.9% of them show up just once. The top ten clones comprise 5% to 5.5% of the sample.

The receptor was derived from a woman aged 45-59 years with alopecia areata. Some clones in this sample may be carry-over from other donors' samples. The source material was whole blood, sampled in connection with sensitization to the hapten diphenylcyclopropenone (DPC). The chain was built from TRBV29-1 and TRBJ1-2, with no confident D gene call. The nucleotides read TGCAGCGTTCCGACCGCTAACTATGGCTACACCTTC. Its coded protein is CSVPTANYGYTF.